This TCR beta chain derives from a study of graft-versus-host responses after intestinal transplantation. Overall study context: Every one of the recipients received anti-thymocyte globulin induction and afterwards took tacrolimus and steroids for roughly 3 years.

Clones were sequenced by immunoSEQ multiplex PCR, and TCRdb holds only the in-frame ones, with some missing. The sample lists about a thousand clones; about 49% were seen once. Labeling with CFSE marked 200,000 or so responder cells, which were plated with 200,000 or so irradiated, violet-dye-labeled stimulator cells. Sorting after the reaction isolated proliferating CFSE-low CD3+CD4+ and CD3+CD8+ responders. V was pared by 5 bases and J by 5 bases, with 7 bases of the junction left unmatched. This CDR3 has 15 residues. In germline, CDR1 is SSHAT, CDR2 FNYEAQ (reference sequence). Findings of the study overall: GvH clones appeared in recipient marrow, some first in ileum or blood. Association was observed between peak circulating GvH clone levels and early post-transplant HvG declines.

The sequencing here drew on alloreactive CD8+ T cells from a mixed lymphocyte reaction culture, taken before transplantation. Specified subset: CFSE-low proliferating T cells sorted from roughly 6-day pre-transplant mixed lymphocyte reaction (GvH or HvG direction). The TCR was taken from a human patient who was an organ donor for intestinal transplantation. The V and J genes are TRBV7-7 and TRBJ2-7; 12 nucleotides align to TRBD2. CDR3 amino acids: CASSPERLAGDEQYF. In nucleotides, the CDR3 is TGTGCCAGCAGCCCCGAACGACTAGCGGGGGACGAGCAGTACTTC.